This is a list of T cell receptor beta chains from one sample in a study of cytomegalovirus exposure and HLA in healthy donors. Assay used: immunoSEQ multiplex PCR; TCRdb lists only in-frame clones, some missing. This sample carries about 200,000 clones, with roughly 0.74% going to the ten biggest clones. The specimen sequenced was PBMCs. All receptors derive from a boy aged 5-17 years in good health and CMV-seronegative. The CDR3 runs from the conserved cysteine through the conserved F or W. Each record gives: V gene, J gene, D gene, CDR3 protein, CDR3 DNA. D genes are given only for firm matches.

v_call: TRBV6-4
j_call: TRBJ2-1
d_call: TRBD2
cdr3_aa: CASSALAGYNEQFF
cdr3_nt: TGTGCCAGCAGTGCACTAGCGGGGTACAATGAGCAGTTCTTC

v_call: TRBV27
j_call: TRBJ1-5
d_call: TRBD1
cdr3_aa: CASSSDSPGTGQQPQHF
cdr3_nt: TGTGCCAGCAGTTCTGACTCCCCCGGGACAGGGCAACAGCCCCAGCATTTT

v_call: TRBV6-1
j_call: TRBJ1-1
d_call: NA
cdr3_aa: CASSEGSGPTGGAFF
cdr3_nt: TGTGCCAGCAGTGAAGGGTCAGGCCCGACGGGGGGGGCTTTCTTT

v_call: TRBV9
j_call: TRBJ1-2
d_call: NA
cdr3_aa: CASSADYGYTF
cdr3_nt: TGTGCCAGCAGCGCCGACTATGGCTACACCTTC

v_call: TRBV19
j_call: TRBJ2-1
d_call: NA
cdr3_aa: CASSSSQTIDNEQFF
cdr3_nt: TGTGCCAGTAGCTCCTCACAGACGATCGACAATGAGCAGTTCTTC

v_call: TRBV12-5
j_call: TRBJ1-1
d_call: NA
cdr3_aa: CASVPRDKEAFF
cdr3_nt: TGTGCTAGTGTCCCCCGGGACAAAGAAGCTTTCTTT

v_call: TRBV2
j_call: TRBJ2-1
d_call: NA
cdr3_aa: CASRGLDEQFF
cdr3_nt: TGTGCCAGCCGGGGGTTGGATGAGCAGTTCTTC

v_call: TRBV28
j_call: TRBJ1-3
d_call: NA
cdr3_aa: CATDRPSGNTIYF
cdr3_nt: TGTGCCACAGACAGACCCTCTGGAAACACCATATATTTT

v_call: TRBV7-6
j_call: TRBJ1-1
d_call: NA
cdr3_aa: CASSTLTGTEAFF
cdr3_nt: TGTGCCAGCAGCACCCTAACAGGGACTGAAGCTTTCTTT

v_call: TRBV6-5
j_call: TRBJ2-1
d_call: TRBD1
cdr3_aa: CASSYSGSGGGNEQFF
cdr3_nt: TGTGCCAGCAGTTACTCTGGTTCAGGGGGCGGGAATGAGCAGTTCTTC

v_call: TRBV4-2
j_call: TRBJ2-1
d_call: NA
cdr3_aa: CASSPGNEQFF
cdr3_nt: TGTGCCAGCAGCCCCGGCAATGAGCAGTTCTTC

v_call: TRBV15
j_call: TRBJ1-1
d_call: NA
cdr3_aa: CATSRDLGAWNTEAFF
cdr3_nt: TGTGCCACCAGCAGAGATCTGGGGGCGTGGAACACTGAAGCTTTCTTT

v_call: TRBV5-8
j_call: TRBJ2-7
d_call: NA
cdr3_aa: CASSLVLGLSYEQYF
cdr3_nt: TGTGCCAGCAGCTTGGTTTTAGGACTGAGTTACGAGCAGTACTTC

v_call: TRBV5-1
j_call: TRBJ2-1
d_call: TRBD1
cdr3_aa: CASRKVAGTGNYNEQFF
cdr3_nt: TGCGCCAGCAGAAAGGTAGCCGGGACAGGGAACTACAATGAGCAGTTCTTC

v_call: TRBV7-9
j_call: TRBJ2-1
d_call: NA
cdr3_aa: CASSLRRSGDNEQFF
cdr3_nt: TGTGCCAGCAGCTTACGTCGATCAGGTGACAATGAGCAGTTCTTC

v_call: TRBV10-3
j_call: TRBJ2-1
d_call: TRBD1
cdr3_aa: CAISTRDHGDSEQFF
cdr3_nt: TGTGCCATCAGCACGAGAGACCACGGGGACAGTGAGCAGTTCTTC

v_call: TRBV7-8
j_call: TRBJ2-5
d_call: TRBD1
cdr3_aa: CASSLPSTGGYQETQYF
cdr3_nt: TGTGCCAGCAGCTTACCGTCGACAGGGGGATACCAAGAGACCCAGTACTTC

v_call: TRBV5-1
j_call: TRBJ2-5
d_call: TRBD1
cdr3_aa: CASMPGTGARETQYF
cdr3_nt: TGCGCCAGCATGCCCGGGACAGGGGCTCGGGAGACCCAGTACTTC

v_call: TRBV10-3
j_call: TRBJ2-4
d_call: NA
cdr3_aa: CARFGLQDKNIQYF
cdr3_nt: TGTGCCAGGTTTGGACTGCAGGACAAAAACATTCAGTACTTC

v_call: TRBV7-9
j_call: TRBJ2-6
d_call: NA
cdr3_aa: CASSFGRDSGANVLTF
cdr3_nt: TGTGCCAGCAGCTTCGGGAGAGACTCTGGGGCCAACGTCCTGACTTTC

v_call: TRBV4-3
j_call: TRBJ2-2
d_call: NA
cdr3_aa: CASSQLVTNTGELFF
cdr3_nt: TGCGCCAGCAGCCAACTGGTGACAAACACCGGGGAGCTGTTTTTT

v_call: TRBV6-5
j_call: TRBJ1-2
d_call: TRBD1
cdr3_aa: CASSYGDRFNYGYTF
cdr3_nt: TGTGCCAGCAGTTACGGGGACAGGTTTAACTATGGCTACACCTTC

v_call: TRBV5-1
j_call: TRBJ1-1
d_call: NA
cdr3_aa: CASSPRGANTEAFF
cdr3_nt: TGCGCCAGCAGCCCGCGGGGGGCAAACACTGAAGCTTTCTTT